Reported below is one T cell receptor (beta chain). The CDR3 is 14 residues long. Looked up from germline, CDR1 is MNHNY and CDR2 is SVGAGI (reference sequence). V was shortened by 5 bases and J by 0 bases, with 8 bases between the two germline ends. This entry belongs to a study of control samples from healthy donors and cancer patients. Assay: immunoSEQ multiplex PCR; the TCRdb copy retains only in-frame clones and omits some. Seen here are around 80,000 clones, 90% to 95% observed once, and the top ten hold about 16%. This TCR came from a man in his fifties in good health. The sequenced material came from blood. This chain links TRBV6-6 with TRBJ1-5; D unresolved. This chain's CDR3 is CASSPQISNQPQHF. CDR3 sequence (DNA): TGTGCCAGCAGTCCCCAAATTAGCAATCAGCCCCAGCATTTT.